The following is a T cell receptor beta chain sequence with its context. Its antigen remains unknown. Germline loops: CDR1 ENHRY, CDR2 SYGVKD. Between the trimmed V and J ends, which lost 6 bases and 8 bases, there was a span of 17 bases. The CDR3 sequence is 15 residues long. Noted time point: persistent/refractory GD, antithyroid drugs over 5 years with positive TRAb. Following extraction of RNA from PBMCs, that RNA was used to make the TCR library. The authors built TCR beta libraries using iRepertoire HTBI primers and Arm-PCR of CDR3 regions. From the multiplex PCR reads, TCRdb called clonotypes with MiXCR, one entry per CDR3 protein. The sample has about 290,000 distinct CDR3 sequences, around 23% seen once. The data are from a study of regulatory T cells in long-lasting Graves disease. Findings of the study overall: The study found TRBV28, TRBJ1-2 and TRBJ2-5 favored in persistent disease. Persistent Graves' patients possessed reduced TCR diversity relative to recently diagnosed ones.

This clonotype was sampled from a female donor with Graves disease. This chain uses TRBV10-3 with TRBJ1-6; D might be TRBD1 (5 bases). The sample was peripheral blood mononuclear cells (PBMCs), taken when the disease was refractory, from a patient treated with antithyroid drugs. The CDR3 region is CAISTQGIVDSPLHF. In nucleotides, the CDR3 is TGTGCCATCAGCACCCAGGGCATCGTAGATTCACCCCTCCACTTT.